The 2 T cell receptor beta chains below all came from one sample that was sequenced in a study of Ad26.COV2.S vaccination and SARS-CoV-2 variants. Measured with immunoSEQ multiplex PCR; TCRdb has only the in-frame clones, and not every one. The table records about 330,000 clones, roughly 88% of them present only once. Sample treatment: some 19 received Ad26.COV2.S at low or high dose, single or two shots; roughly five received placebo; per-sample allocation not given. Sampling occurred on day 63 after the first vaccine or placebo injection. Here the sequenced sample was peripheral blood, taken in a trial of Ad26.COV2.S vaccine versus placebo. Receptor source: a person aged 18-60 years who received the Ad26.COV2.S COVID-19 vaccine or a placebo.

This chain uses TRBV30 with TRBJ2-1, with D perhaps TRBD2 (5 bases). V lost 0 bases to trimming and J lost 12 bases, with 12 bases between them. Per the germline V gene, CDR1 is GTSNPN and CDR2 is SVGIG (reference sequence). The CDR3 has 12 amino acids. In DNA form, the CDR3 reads TGTGCCTGGAGTGTACGGACTTCTTGGCAGTTCTTC. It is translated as CAWSVRTSWQFF.

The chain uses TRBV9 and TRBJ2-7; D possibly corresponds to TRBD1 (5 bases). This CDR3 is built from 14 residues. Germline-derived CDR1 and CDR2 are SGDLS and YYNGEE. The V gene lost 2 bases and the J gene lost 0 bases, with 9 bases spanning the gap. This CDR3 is CASSVDDSSYEQYF. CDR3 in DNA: TGTGCCAGCAGCGTTGACGACAGCTCCTACGAGCAGTACTTC. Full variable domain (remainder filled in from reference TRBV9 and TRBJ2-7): DSGVTQTPKHLITATGQRVTLRCSPRSGDLSVYWYQQSLDQGLQFLIQYYNGEERAKGNILERFSAQQFPDLHSELNLSSLELGDSALYFCASSVDDSSYEQYFGPGTRLTVT.